This T cell receptor beta chain was observed in a study of blood T cell repertoires in COVID-19 (dated by TCRdb to between 2020 and 2021). About the investigation overall: Samples covering the acute and convalescent phases of COVID-19 were provided by collaborators in the United States, Italy and Spain. The material from the prospective study consisted of cDNA or gDNA derived from T cells, B-cell-depleted T cells, or PBMCs. Deeply sampled blood TCRbeta repertoires from subjects exposed to, actively infected with, or recovered from COVID-19 were included in the dataset. The repertoires were made available in a free public database intended to serve as a resource for research on the immune response to SARS-CoV-2. Samples were obtained from the ongoing ImmuneRACE study (first 160 participants) and from 1,254 subjects provided by 6 global collaborators. Sample metadata almost always included a de-identified subject ID, COVID-19 status, age in years and sex. Where available, HLA class I and class II types were taken from metadata supplied by the sample provider and were not determined by assay-based typing.

TCRbeta CDR3 regions were amplified from genomic DNA by means of the immunoSEQ Assay, a bias-controlled multiplex PCR. From the authors' description of their analysis: The number of nucleated cells in each sample was estimated from the amplification of reference gene primers within the assay. To quantify the absolute abundance of each unique TCRbeta CDR3 rearrangement, sequence reads were collapsed and filtered. Productive Simpson clonality was computed per sample as the square root of Simpson's diversity index over productive rearrangements. The source is immuneACCESS, and TCRdb retained only in-frame sequences with V and J called. Part of the clones is not carried over; for the studies checked, unresolved V genes explain less than half of this, and the remainder is unexplained. V, J and clone size are taken as reported in that table, and D and trimming were inferred from the DNA itself. The sample data list 59,000 or so clones, and 79% of these were observed just once. Of the sample, about 3.3% is held by the ten largest clones.

V lost 7 bases and J lost 4 bases; the stretch between them is 17 bases long. Reading the germline V gene (reference sequence) gives CDR1 SGHNT and CDR2 YYREEE. The CDR3 has 14 amino acids, counting the end cysteine and phenylalanine. The kept DNA is CDR3 alone, 42 bases in frame from the first base. On the study overall, not on this receptor specifically: The amount of clinical and demographic metadata varied by source and participant and was provided uncurated.

The collaborating institutions used their own protocols to collect whole blood in K2EDTA tubes. For TCRbeta analysis, collaborators shipped samples as frozen whole blood, isolated PBMCs, or DNA extracted from either of those sample types. A word on this clone: Its antigen target is currently unknown. Base qualities are not at hand, and no much larger clone is one base apart.

The chain is made from TRBV5-4 and TRBJ2-5; TRBD2 could be the D gene, as 6 bases match. This receptor was identified in a man in his sixties with acute or convalescent COVID-19. The sample taken for sequencing was peripheral blood. The CDR3 in this case is CASGAGPGVETQYF. The DNA reads TGTGCCAGCGGAGCAGGTCCGGGAGTAGAGACCCAGTACTTC.